This TCR beta chain was sequenced during a study of T cell repertoires in cytomegalovirus infection. Study context: Matching HLA type and CMV infection were both indicated by public TCR beta signatures.

V lost 3 bases, J lost 13 bases, and 13 bases lay in between. CDR1 and CDR2 (germline): MDHEN, SYDVKM. The CDR3 length is 13 residues. From the reads, TCRdb called clonotypes with MiXCR, one entry per CDR3 protein. The sample carries some 300,000 distinct CDR3 sequences, about 9.1% recorded once. This clonotype was observed at least ten times. Its cognate antigen is unknown. General study findings and limits: CMV-specific TCR beta clonotypes restricted by HLA-C were the ones dominating the ex vivo response. The cumulative frequency of public TCR beta families distinguished individuals who carried CMV together with the relevant HLA.

The receptor was derived from a human donor in good health (CMV status not recorded). Some clones in this sample may be carry-over from other donors' samples. V is TRBV28 and J is TRBJ1-6; D gene unclear. The sequenced sample consisted of PBMCs. Written as DNA, the CDR3 is TGTGCCAGCAGTTTTTGGCCATCCGGTCCCCTCCACTTT. Amino acids: CASSFWPSGPLHF. Supplemented by reference TRBV28 and TRBJ1-6, the full variable domain reads DVKVTQSSRYLVKRTGEKVFLECVQDMDHENMFWYRQDPGLGLRLIYFSYDVKMKEKGDIPEGYSVSREKKERFSLILESASTNQTSMYLCASSFWPSGPLHFGNGTRLTVT.